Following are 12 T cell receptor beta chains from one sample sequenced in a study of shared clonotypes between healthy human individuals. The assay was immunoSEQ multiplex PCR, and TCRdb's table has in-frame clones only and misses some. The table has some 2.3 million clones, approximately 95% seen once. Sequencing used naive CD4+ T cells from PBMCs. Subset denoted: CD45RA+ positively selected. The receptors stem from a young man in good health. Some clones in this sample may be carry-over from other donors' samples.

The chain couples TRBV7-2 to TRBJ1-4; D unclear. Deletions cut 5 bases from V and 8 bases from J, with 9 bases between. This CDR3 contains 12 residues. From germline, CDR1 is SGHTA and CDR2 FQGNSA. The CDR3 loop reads CASSRTGEKLFF. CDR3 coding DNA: TGTGCCAGCAGCCGAACTGGGGAAAAACTGTTTTTT.

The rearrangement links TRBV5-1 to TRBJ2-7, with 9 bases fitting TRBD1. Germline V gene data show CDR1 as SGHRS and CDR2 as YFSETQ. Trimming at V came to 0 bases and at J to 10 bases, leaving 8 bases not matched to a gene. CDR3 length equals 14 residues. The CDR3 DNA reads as TGCGCCAGCAGCTTGGGCGGGCGGGGACAGGGTCAGTACTTC. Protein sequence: CASSLGGRGQGQYF.

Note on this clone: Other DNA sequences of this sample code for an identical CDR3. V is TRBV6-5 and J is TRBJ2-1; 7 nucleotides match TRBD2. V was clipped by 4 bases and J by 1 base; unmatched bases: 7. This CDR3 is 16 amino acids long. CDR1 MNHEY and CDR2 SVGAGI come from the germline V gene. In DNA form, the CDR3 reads TGTGCCAGCAGTTCCCCTCTAGCGGCATCCTACAATGAGCAGTTCTTC. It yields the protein CASSSPLAASYNEQFF.

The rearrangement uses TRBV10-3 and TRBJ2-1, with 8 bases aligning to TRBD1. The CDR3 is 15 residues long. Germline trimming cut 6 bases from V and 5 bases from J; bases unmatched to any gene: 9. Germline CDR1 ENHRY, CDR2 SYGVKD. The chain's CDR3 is CAIRGDRQANNEQFF. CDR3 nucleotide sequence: TGTGCCATCAGGGGGGACAGGCAGGCGAACAATGAGCAGTTCTTC.

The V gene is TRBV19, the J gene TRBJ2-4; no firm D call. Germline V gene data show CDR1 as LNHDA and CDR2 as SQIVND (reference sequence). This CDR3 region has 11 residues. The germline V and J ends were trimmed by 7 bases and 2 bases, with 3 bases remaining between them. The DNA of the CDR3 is TGTGCCAGTACAACCAAAAACATTCAGTACTTC. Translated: CASTTKNIQYF.

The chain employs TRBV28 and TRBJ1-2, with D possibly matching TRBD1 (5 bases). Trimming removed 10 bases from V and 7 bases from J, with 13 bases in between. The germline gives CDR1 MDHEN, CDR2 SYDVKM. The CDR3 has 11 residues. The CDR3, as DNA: TGTGCCACCGGGGCCGCAGTTGGCTACACCTTC. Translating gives CATGAAVGYTF.

For the CDR3, the DNA is TGTGCCAGCACCGACGGGACTAGCGGGAGCGCCGAGCAGTACTTC. This sequence encodes CASTDGTSGSAEQYF. The chain is built from TRBV6-5 and TRBJ2-7; 14 bases fit TRBD2. The V gene end was trimmed by 7 bases and the J gene end by 6 bases; junction bases not matched to a gene: 8. Germline V gives CDR1 MNHEY, CDR2 SVGAGI. The CDR3 runs to 15 residues.

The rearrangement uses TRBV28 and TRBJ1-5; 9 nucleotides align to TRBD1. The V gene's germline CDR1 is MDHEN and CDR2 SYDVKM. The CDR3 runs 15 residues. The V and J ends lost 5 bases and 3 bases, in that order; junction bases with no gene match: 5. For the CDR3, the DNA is TGTGCCAGCAGTAACGTACAGGGGGCCAATCAGCCCCAGCATTTT. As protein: CASSNVQGANQPQHF.

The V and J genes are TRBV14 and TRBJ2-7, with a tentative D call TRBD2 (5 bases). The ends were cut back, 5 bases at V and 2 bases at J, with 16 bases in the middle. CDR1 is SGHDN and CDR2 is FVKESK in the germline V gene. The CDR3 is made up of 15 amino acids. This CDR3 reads CASSELSDFPYEQYF. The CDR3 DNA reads TGTGCCAGCAGCGAATTGTCGGACTTTCCCTACGAGCAGTACTTC.

The CDR3 here is CASTPTLSYEQYF. In nucleotides, the CDR3 is TGTGCCAGCACCCCGACTCTCTCCTACGAGCAGTACTTC. This chain links TRBV28 with TRBJ2-7; D is unresolved. Per the germline V gene, CDR1 is MDHEN and CDR2 is SYDVKM. The CDR3 spans 13 residues. Trimming removed 7 bases from V and 0 bases from J, with 10 bases in between.

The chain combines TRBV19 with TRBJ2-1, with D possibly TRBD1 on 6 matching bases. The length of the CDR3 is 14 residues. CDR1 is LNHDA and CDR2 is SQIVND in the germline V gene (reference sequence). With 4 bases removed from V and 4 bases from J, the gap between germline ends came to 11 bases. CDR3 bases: TGTGCCAGTAGTAAACAGGGTTCGTACAATGAGCAGTTCTTC. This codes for CASSKQGSYNEQFF.

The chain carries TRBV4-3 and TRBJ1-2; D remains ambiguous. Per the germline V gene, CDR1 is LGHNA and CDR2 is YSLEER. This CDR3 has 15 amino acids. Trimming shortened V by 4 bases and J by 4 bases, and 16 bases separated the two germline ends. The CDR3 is CASSPRAGVGYGYTF. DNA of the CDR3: TGCGCCAGCAGCCCCCGGGCGGGTGTTGGCTATGGCTACACCTTC.